Following are 9 T cell receptor beta chains from one sample sequenced in a study of PD-1 blockade in mismatch repair-deficient tumors (dated by TCRdb to about 2017). Antigen specificity for these receptors is unknown. The time point label corresponds to: approximately ten-day in vitro stimulation with candidate mutation-associated neoantigen peptide 1. The library was produced with the immunoSEQ multiplex PCR assay. In its TCRdb copy, this immuneACCESS table keeps in-frame sequences only and misses some clones. Where compared with another copy, unresolved V genes explain less than half of these, and the others have no known cause. Present in this sample are 7,000 to 9,500 clones, roughly 87% of which were seen just once. The top ten constitute under 15% of the sample. The sample was cells cultured in vitro, taken from a patient treated with pembrolizumab. The receptors stem from an adult with mismatch repair-deficient cancer.

The rearrangement uses TRBV13 and TRBJ1-2; unclear D gene. This CDR3 comprises 16 residues. The V gene lost 4 bases and the J gene lost 5 bases, with 20 bases spanning the gap. In germline, CDR1 is PRHDT, CDR2 FYEKMQ (reference sequence). CDR3 in amino acids: CASSSGGPTSSYGYTF. The CDR3 coding sequence is TGTGCCAGCAGCTCGGGCGGGCCTACGTCTTCATATGGCTACACCTTC.

This clone was picked up one time. The chain combines TRBV29-1 with TRBJ1-3; no firm D call. V shed 0 bases and J shed 5 bases, with 8 bases lying between them. Germline CDR1 is SQVTM and CDR2 is ANQGSEA. The CDR3 has 13 amino acids. The CDR3 is CSVEEGNRNTIYF. CDR3 DNA sequence: TGCAGCGTTGAAGAAGGGAATAGAAACACCATATATTTT.

The V and J genes are TRBV14 and TRBJ2-1; tentatively, D is TRBD1 (5 bases). This CDR3 has 17 residues. Trimming left V 0 bases short and J 6 bases short, with 18 bases between. Germline CDR1 reads SGHDN; CDR2 reads FVKESK. Here the CDR3 DNA reads TGTGCCAGCAGCCAAGAGTGGGGCAGGGCCGGGCGCAATGAGCAGTTCTTC. It is translated as CASSQEWGRAGRNEQFF.

The chain uses TRBV28 and TRBJ2-2; D is unclear. CDR3 length: 13 amino acids. The V and J ends lost 5 bases and 4 bases respectively, with 8 bases between them. CDR1 MDHEN and CDR2 SYDVKM come from the germline V gene. This CDR3 reads CASSLGLTGELFF. For the CDR3, the DNA is TGTGCCAGCAGTCTAGGTCTCACCGGGGAGCTGTTTTTT.

The chain uses TRBV11-2 and TRBJ2-2; 7 nucleotides match TRBD2. After removal of 1 base from V and 2 bases from J, the junction contained 4 bases not matched to a gene. This CDR3 region has 16 residues. CDR1 and CDR2 (germline): SGHAT, FQNNGV. The CDR3 nucleotides read TGTGCCAGCAGCTTAGGGGCGGGAGAAAACACCGGGGAGCTGTTTTTT. It yields the protein CASSLGAGENTGELFF.

V gene TRBV9 combines with J gene TRBJ2-7; 11 bases map to TRBD1. The germline V gene has CDR1 SGDLS and CDR2 YYNGEE. CDR3 length: 15 residues. Trimming removed 0 bases from V and 3 bases from J; junction bases left unmatched: 2. CDR3 sequence (DNA): TGTGCCAGCAGCGTAGGAGGGACAGGGGGCTACGAGCAGTACTTC. Translated: CASSVGGTGGYEQYF.

The V gene is TRBV7-6, the J gene TRBJ2-1, with D tentatively TRBD2 (5 bases). V was clipped by 4 bases and J by 2 bases, with 6 bases between them. This CDR3 has 13 residues. Germline values: CDR1 SGHVS, CDR2 FNYEAQ. CDR3 DNA sequence: TGTGCCAGCAGCTCGGAGGCCTACAATGAGCAGTTCTTC. This sequence encodes CASSSEAYNEQFF.

This clone was recorded once. The genes are TRBV5-1 and TRBJ2-3, with 8 bases aligning to TRBD1. The CDR3 runs to 16 residues. Germline assignment: CDR1 SGHRS and CDR2 YFSETQ. The junction had 5 bases not matched to a gene; V was cut back by 0 bases and J by 2 bases. The chain's CDR3 is CASSLALDRATDTQYF. DNA of the CDR3: TGCGCCAGCAGCTTGGCGCTGGACAGGGCCACAGATACGCAGTATTTT.

CDR3 sequence reads: CAWQTGGKFEKLFF. Written as DNA, the CDR3 is TGTGCCTGGCAAACAGGGGGCAAGTTTGAAAAACTGTTTTTT. The V and J genes are TRBV30 and TRBJ1-4; 9 bases are shared with TRBD1. The CDR3 is 14 amino acids. CDR1 GTSNPN and CDR2 SVGIG come from the germline V gene (reference sequence). After removal of 5 bases from V and 7 bases from J, the junction contained 8 bases not matched to a gene.